This T cell receptor beta chain was recorded in a study of cytomegalovirus exposure and HLA in healthy donors. Whole-study results and caveats: Highly shared sequence variants in one cluster were likely a sequencing artifact. Cytomegalovirus status, reportedly, was diagnosed with high specificity and sensitivity by the classifier. In a later analysis, the majority of CMV-associated beta chains seemingly showed HLA restriction.

As concerns this clone: Its antigen is not known.

Researchers ran the PCR with 60 Vbeta and 13 Jbeta primers. Only in-frame clones appear in the TCRdb table, and some are missing; sequencing was by immunoSEQ multiplex PCR. Listed are tens of thousands of clones; 17% falls within the top ten. There are 17 residues in the CDR3. V lost 5 bases and J 0 bases, leaving 14 bases between the germline ends. Germline V gene sequence: CDR1 LGHNA, CDR2 YSLEER. Healthy donors of bone marrow made up the group. V gene TRBV4-3 combines with J gene TRBJ2-6; D possibly corresponds to TRBD2 (5 bases). The specimen was PBMCs. This TCR derives from a male donor in good health and CMV-seropositive. CDR3 amino acids: CASSAPGSSSGANVLTF. The CDR3 DNA reads TGCGCCAGCAGCGCGCCGGGATCCAGCTCTGGGGCCAACGTCCTGACTTTC.